Listed below are T cell receptor beta chains from one sample, sequenced in a study of shared clonotypes between healthy human individuals. Sequenced by immunoSEQ multiplex PCR; TCRdb stores in-frame clones only, minus some. The table includes more than 1,200,000 clones, 98% detected once. Sequenced material: naive CD4+ T cells sorted from blood. The receptors come from a man younger than 45 in good health. Each CDR3 is given with its conserved first and last residue. D genes are given only for firm matches. Clone size is shown for a subset of rows, as once, few, many or a class of expanded clone.

length	size	V	D	J	DNA	CDR3
16	-	TRBV25-1	TRBD2	TRBJ2-7	TGTGCCAGCAGTGAATTCCGGGGAGGGGTTTCCTACGAGCAGTACTTC	CASSEFRGGVSYEQYF
12	-	TRBV6-1	-	TRBJ2-3	TGTGCCAGCAGCCCCACAGGGGATACGCAGTATTTT	CASSPTGDTQYF
17	-	TRBV5-1	TRBD2	TRBJ2-5	TGCGCCAGCAGCTACGGACTAGCGGGCGCCCTGGCGGAGACCCAGTACTTC	CASSYGLAGALAETQYF
12	-	TRBV18	-	TRBJ2-5	TGTGCCAGCTCACCTGCCAGAGAGACCCAGTACTTC	CASSPARETQYF
14	-	TRBV28	-	TRBJ2-6	TGTGCCAGCATTTCGTTCTCTGGGGCCAACGTCCTGACTTTC	CASISFSGANVLTF
17	-	TRBV18	TRBD1	TRBJ1-5	TGTGCCAGCTCACCACCGTACAGGACAGGGGCAGCTCAGCCCCAGCATTTT	CASSPPYRTGAAQPQHF
14	-	TRBV18	-	TRBJ2-5	TGTGCCAGCTCACCCTACACAGGCTCGGAGACCCAGTACTTC	CASSPYTGSETQYF
15	-	TRBV14	-	TRBJ2-1	TGTGCCAGCAGCCAACCGGGAGAGCCCTACAATGAGCAGTTCTTC	CASSQPGEPYNEQFF
15	-	TRBV7-2	-	TRBJ2-2	TGTGCCAGCAGCTTAGCAGGCGGGATAGCCGGGGAGCTGTTTTTT	CASSLAGGIAGELFF
14	-	TRBV5-4	TRBD1	TRBJ2-7	TGTGCCAGCAGCAGTCCGGGACAGACCTACGAGCAGTACTTC	CASSSPGQTYEQYF
14	-	TRBV7-9	-	TRBJ1-5	TGTGCCAGCAGCCCCGACAGACTCAATCAGCCCCAGCATTTT	CASSPDRLNQPQHF
14	once	TRBV7-7	-	TRBJ2-3	TGTGCCAGCAGTGGGGCGGGACCCGCAGATACGCAGTATTTT	CASSGAGPADTQYF
14	once	TRBV6-5	TRBD1	TRBJ2-5	TGTGCCAGCAGGGACAGGGGGACCAAATGGGCCCAGTACTTC	CASRDRGTKWAQYF
15	-	TRBV5-4	-	TRBJ2-7	TGTGCCACCTCTCCGGTCCGGGACAAGTCCTACGAGCAGTACTTC	CATSPVRDKSYEQYF
15	once	TRBV9	TRBD1	TRBJ1-3	TGTGCCAGCAGCGAGGGGGCTGGATCTGGAAACACCATATATTTT	CASSEGAGSGNTIYF
15	-	TRBV10-3	-	TRBJ2-2	TGTGCCATCAGTGACCTGAGACAGAACACCGGGGAGCTGTTTTTT	CAISDLRQNTGELFF
15	once	TRBV4-3	-	TRBJ2-7	TGCGCCAGCAGCCAAGAGGCCCGAGGGACCTACGAGCAGTACTTC	CASSQEARGTYEQYF
15	-	TRBV6-1	TRBD2	TRBJ2-3	TGTGCCACCGGACTAGCGGCAAAAAGCACAGATACGCAGTATTTT	CATGLAAKSTDTQYF
18	-	TRBV28	TRBD2	TRBJ2-3	TGTGCCAGCAGTTTACGGCTAGCGGGAAGAGGTGTCACAGATACGCAGTATTTT	CASSLRLAGRGVTDTQYF
15	once	TRBV10-3	-	TRBJ2-2	TGTGCCATCAGGGGTGGCCCAACGAACACCGGGGAGCTGTTTTTT	CAIRGGPTNTGELFF